This T cell receptor beta chain was captured by sequencing in a study of blood T cell repertoires in COVID-19 (dated by TCRdb to about 2020). With respect to the entire study: Collaborator samples came from the United States, Italy and Spain and covered acute and convalescent phases of COVID-19. The dataset comprised deeply sampled blood TCRbeta repertoires from subjects exposed to, actively infected with, or recovered from COVID-19. The samples were drawn from two sources: the first 160 participants of the ongoing ImmuneRACE study, and fewer than 1,500 subjects contributed by 6 global collaborators. The sample metadata nearly always contained a de-identified subject ID, COVID-19 status, age in years and sex. Where available, HLA class I and class II types were obtained from metadata supplied by the sample provider rather than from assay-based typing. The repertoires were made available in a free public database intended to serve as a resource for research on the immune response to SARS-CoV-2. The material from the prospective study consisted of cDNA or gDNA derived from T cells, B-cell-depleted T cells, or PBMCs.

TCRbeta CDR3 regions were amplified from genomic DNA by means of the immunoSEQ Assay, a bias-controlled multiplex PCR. Regarding the original processing steps: The number of nucleated cells in each sample was estimated by amplification of reference gene primers within the assay. To quantify the absolute abundance of each unique TCRbeta CDR3 rearrangement, sequence reads were collapsed and filtered. For each sample, productive Simpson clonality was calculated as the square root of Simpson's diversity index over productive rearrangements. The source is immuneACCESS, and TCRdb retained only in-frame sequences with V and J called. Part of the clones is not carried over; for the studies checked, unresolved V genes explain less than half of this, and the remainder is unexplained. V and J calls and clone size are given by that table; D and trimming were obtained from the DNA. A total of about 36,000 clones appear in this sample, over 75% of them only once. The ten largest make up 35% to 45% of the sample.

The CDR3 sequence holds 16 residues, the cysteine and phenylalanine included. The sequence is cut down to CDR3 DNA, 48 bases in frame from base 1. Via the germline V gene, CDR1 is MDHEN and CDR2 SYDVKM. At the junction V is shortened by 5 bases and J by 3 bases, with 17 bases in between. What the authors observed across the whole study: How much clinical and demographic metadata was included differed by source and by participant, and the metadata was provided uncurated.

Whole blood was collected in K2EDTA tubes by collaborating institutions according to the institutions' own protocols. For TCRbeta analysis, collaborators shipped samples as frozen whole blood, isolated PBMCs, or DNA extracted from either of those sample types. About this clone itself: Its binding antigen is unknown. No base quality values were provided; no much bigger clone lies one nucleotide off.

The rearranged segments are TRBV28 and TRBJ2-4; perhaps TRBD2 is the D gene, with 6 bases matching. The TCR was taken from a human donor in a cohort sampled during active or convalescent COVID-19. The donor label of this sample is uncertain. The sample was peripheral blood. The DNA is as follows: TGTGCCAGCAGTGACCCCCGGTCCGGGGGCAAAAACATTCAGTACTTC. Translated, it gives CASSDPRSGGKNIQYF.